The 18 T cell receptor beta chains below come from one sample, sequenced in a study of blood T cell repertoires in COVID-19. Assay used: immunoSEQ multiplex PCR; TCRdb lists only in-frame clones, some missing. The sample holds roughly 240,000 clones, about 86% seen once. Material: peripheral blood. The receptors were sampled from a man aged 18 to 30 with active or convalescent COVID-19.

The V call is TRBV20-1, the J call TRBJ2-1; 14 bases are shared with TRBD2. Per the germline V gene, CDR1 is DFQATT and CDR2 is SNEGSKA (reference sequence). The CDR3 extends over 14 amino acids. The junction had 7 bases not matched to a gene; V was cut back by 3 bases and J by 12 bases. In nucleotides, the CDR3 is TGCAGTGCTAGTGCGGGACTAGCGGGAGAAGGGCAGTTCTTC. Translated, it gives CSASAGLAGEGQFF.

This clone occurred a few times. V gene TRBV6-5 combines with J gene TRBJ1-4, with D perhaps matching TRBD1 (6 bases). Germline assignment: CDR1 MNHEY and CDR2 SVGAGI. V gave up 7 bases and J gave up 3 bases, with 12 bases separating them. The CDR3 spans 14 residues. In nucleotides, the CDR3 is TGTGCCAGCACCTCGGGACAAGCTAATGAAAAACTGTTTTTT. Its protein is CASTSGQANEKLFF.

The CDR3 spells CASSVPGSTPTRDTQYF. Written as DNA, the CDR3 is TGTGCCAGCAGTGTTCCGGGATCAACACCGACAAGGGATACGCAGTATTTT. V usage is TRBV6-1 and J usage is TRBJ2-3; the D gene is possibly TRBD2 (5 bases). This CDR3 comprises 17 residues. V lost 4 bases to trimming and J lost 6 bases, with 23 bases between them. Germline assignment: CDR1 MNHNS and CDR2 SASEGT.

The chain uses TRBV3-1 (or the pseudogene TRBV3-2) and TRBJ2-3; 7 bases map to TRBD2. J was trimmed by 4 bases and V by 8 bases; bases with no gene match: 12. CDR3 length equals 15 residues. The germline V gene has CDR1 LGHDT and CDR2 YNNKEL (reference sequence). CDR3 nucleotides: TGTGCCAGCGGACCAGGGAGGGAGGAAGCAGATACGCAGTATTTT. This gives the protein CASGPGREEADTQYF.

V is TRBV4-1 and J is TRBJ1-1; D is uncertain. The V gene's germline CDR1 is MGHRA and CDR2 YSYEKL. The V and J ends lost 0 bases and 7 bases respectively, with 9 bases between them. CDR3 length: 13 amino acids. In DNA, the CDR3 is TGCGCCAGCAGCCAAGACAGGTACGGTGAAGCTTTCTTT. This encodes CASSQDRYGEAFF.

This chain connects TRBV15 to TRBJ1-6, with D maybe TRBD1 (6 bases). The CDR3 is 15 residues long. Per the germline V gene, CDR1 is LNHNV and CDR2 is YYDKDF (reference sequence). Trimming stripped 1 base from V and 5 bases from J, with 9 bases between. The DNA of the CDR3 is TGTGCCACCAGCAGAGGAGACAGGAATAATTCACCCCTCCACTTT. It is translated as CATSRGDRNNSPLHF. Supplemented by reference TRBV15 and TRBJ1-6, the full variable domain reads DAMVIQNPRYQVTQFGKPVTLSCSQTLNHNVMYWYQQKSSQAPKLLFHYYDKDFNNEADTPDNFQSRRPNTSFCFLDIRSPGLGDTAMYLCATSRGDRNNSPLHFGNGTRLTVT.

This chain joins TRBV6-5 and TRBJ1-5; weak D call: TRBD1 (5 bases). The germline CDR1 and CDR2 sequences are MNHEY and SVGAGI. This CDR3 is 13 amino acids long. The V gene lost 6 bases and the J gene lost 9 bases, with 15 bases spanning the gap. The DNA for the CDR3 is TGTGCCAGCAGGGAGACAGTTTTTGGGCCCCAGCATTTT. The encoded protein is CASRETVFGPQHF.

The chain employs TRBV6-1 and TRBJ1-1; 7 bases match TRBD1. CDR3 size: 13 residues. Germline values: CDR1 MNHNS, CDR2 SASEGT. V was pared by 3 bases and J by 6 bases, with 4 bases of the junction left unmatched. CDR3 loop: CASSETGYSEAFF. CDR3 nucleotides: TGTGCCAGCAGTGAGACAGGGTATTCTGAAGCTTTCTTT.

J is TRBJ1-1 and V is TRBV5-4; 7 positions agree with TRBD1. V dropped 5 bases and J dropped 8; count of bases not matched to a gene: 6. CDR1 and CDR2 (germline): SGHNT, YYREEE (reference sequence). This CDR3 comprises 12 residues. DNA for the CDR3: TGTGCCAGCAGTCTTCAGGGGGACGAAGCTTTCTTT. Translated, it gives CASSLQGDEAFF.

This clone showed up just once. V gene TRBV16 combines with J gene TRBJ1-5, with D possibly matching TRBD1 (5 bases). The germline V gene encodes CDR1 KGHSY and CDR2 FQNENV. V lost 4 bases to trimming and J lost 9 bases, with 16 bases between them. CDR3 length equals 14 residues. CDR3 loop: CASSPRGLQGPQHF. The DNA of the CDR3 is TGTGCCAGCAGCCCAAGGGGCCTCCAAGGGCCCCAGCATTTT. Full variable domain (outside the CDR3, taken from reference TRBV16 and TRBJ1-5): GEEVAQTPKHLVRGEGQKAKLYCAPIKGHSYVFWYQQVLKNEFKFLISFQNENVFDETGMPKERFSAKCLPNSPCSLEIQATKLEDSAVYFCASSPRGLQGPQHFGDGTRLSIL.

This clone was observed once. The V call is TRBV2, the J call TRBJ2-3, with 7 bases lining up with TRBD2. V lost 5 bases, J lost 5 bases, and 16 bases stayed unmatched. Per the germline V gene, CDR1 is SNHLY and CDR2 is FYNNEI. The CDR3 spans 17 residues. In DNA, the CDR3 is TGTGCCAGCAGTACCCATGTCGTCGGGGGGTGGGGAGATACGCAGTATTTT. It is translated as CASSTHVVGGWGDTQYF.

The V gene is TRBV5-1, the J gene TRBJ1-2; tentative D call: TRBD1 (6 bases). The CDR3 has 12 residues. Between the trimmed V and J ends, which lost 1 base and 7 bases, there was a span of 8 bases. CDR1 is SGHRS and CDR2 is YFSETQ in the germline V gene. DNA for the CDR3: TGCGCCAGCAGCTTGACAGGGAGTGGCTACACCTTC. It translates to CASSLTGSGYTF. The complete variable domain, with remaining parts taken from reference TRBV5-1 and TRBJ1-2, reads KAGVTQTPRYLIKTRGQQVTLSCSPISGHRSVSWYQQTPGQGLQFLFEYFSETQRNKGNFPGRFSGRQFSNSRSEMNVSTLELGDSALYLCASSLTGSGYTFGSGTRLTVV.

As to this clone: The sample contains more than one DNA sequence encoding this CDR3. The CDR3: CAWSVKGADTQYF. The CDR3 bases are TGTGCCTGGAGTGTAAAGGGAGCAGATACGCAGTATTTT. The rearrangement links TRBV30 to TRBJ2-3; weak D call: TRBD2 (5 bases). V lost 0 bases and J lost 4, with 8 bases in between. The CDR3 runs 13 residues. Germline lookup yields CDR1 GTSNPN and CDR2 SVGIG (reference sequence).

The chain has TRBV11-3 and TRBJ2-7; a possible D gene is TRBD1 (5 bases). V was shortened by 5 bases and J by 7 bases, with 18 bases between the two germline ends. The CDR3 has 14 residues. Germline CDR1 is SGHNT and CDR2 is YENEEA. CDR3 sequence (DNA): TGTGCCAGCAGCCCCAGGGATTCGGGCTTAGAGCAGTACTTC. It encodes CASSPRDSGLEQYF.

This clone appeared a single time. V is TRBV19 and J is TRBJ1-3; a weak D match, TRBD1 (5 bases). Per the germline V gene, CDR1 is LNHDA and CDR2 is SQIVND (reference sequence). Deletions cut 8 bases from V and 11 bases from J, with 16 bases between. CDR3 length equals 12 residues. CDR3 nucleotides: TGTGCCAGTGCCTCCGACAGTATGGCCATATATTTT. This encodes CASASDSMAIYF.

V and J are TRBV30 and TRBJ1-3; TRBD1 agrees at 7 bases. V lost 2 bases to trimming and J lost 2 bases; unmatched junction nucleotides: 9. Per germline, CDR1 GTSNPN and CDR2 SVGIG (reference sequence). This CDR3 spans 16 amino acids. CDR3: CAWSYSYGQAGNTIYF. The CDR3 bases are TGTGCCTGGAGTTATTCGTACGGACAGGCTGGAAACACCATATATTTT.

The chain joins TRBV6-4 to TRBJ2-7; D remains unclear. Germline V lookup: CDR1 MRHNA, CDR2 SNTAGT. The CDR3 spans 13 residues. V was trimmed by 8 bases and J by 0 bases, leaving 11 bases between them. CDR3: CASPRGSSYEQYF. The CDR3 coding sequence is TGTGCCAGCCCTAGAGGCAGCTCCTACGAGCAGTACTTC.

The CDR3 is CASSLAGDTDGYNEQFF. In DNA form, the CDR3 reads TGTGCCAGCAGCTTAGCTGGGGACACCGATGGATACAATGAGCAGTTCTTC. This chain connects TRBV11-3 to TRBJ2-1; D is possibly TRBD1 (6 bases). Per the germline V gene, CDR1 is SGHNT and CDR2 is YENEEA. The V end was cut by 1 base, the J end by 4 bases, with 17 bases between. CDR3 length: 17 residues. Combining the CDR3 with reference TRBV11-3 and TRBJ2-1 gives the whole variable domain EAGVVQSPRYKIIEKKQPVAFWCNPISGHNTLYWYLQNLGQGPELLIRYENEEAVDDSQLPKDRFSAERLKGVDSTLKIQPAELGDSAVYLCASSLAGDTDGYNEQFFGPGTRLTVL.